This T cell receptor (beta chain) was recorded in a study of OX40 agonist ivuxolimab in advanced cancers. Broader study findings: CD4+ T cells averaged fewer expanded clones than CD8+ T cells. The antigens recognized by the expanded peripheral T cells, that is their antigen specificity, were not determined. There was clonal expansion of CD4+ and CD8+ blood T cells by week 6 at 0.1 to 3.0 mg/kg.

Germline V gives CDR1 MDHEN, CDR2 SYDVKM. There are 13 residues in the CDR3. V was shortened by 3 bases and J by 8 bases, with 11 bases between the two germline ends. On this clone itself: Its antigen remains unknown.

Sequencing used immunoSEQ multiplex PCR; TCRdb keeps in-frame clones, though not all of them. The table has tens of thousands of clones, roughly 90% seen once; the top ten hold more than 8%. The origin of this receptor is an adult with an advanced solid tumor such as melanoma, head and neck, liver or kidney cancer. Sequencing was performed on CD4+ or CD8+ T cells sorted from blood, taken in a trial of the OX40 agonist ivuxolimab. This chain connects TRBV28 to TRBJ2-1, with D possibly TRBD1 on 6 matching bases. The CDR3 bases are TGTGCCAGCAGTTTTGAGGGGGATCATGAGCAGTTCTTC. Its translation: CASSFEGDHEQFF.